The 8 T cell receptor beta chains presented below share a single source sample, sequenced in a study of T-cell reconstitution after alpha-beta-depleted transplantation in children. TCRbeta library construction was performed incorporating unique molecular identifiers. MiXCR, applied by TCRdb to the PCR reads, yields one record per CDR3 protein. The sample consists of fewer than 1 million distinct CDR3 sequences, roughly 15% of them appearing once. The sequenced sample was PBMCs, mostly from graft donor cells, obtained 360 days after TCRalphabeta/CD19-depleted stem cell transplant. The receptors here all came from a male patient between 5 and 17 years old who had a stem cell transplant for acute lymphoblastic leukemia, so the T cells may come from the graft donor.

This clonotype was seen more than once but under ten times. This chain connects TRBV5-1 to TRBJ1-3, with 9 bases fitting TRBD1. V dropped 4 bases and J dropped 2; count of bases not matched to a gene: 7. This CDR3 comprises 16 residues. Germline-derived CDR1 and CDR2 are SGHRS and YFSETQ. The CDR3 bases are TGCGCCAGCAGCGACGGGACAGGGCCCACTGGAAACACCATATATTTT. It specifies CASSDGTGPTGNTIYF.

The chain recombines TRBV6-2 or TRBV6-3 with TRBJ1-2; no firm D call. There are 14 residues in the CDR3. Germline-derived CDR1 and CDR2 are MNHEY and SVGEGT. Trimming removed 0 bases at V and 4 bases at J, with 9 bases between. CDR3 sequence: CASSYSVLSYGYTF. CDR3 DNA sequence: TGTGCCAGCAGTTACTCGGTTTTGTCCTATGGCTACACCTTC.

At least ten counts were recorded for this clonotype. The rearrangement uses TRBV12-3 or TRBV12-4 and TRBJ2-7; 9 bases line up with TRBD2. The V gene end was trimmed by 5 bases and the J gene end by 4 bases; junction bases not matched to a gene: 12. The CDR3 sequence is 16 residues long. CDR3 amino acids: CASSGPREGLSYEQYF. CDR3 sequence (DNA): TGTGCCAGCAGTGGACCGCGGGAGGGCCTAAGTTACGAGCAGTACTTC.

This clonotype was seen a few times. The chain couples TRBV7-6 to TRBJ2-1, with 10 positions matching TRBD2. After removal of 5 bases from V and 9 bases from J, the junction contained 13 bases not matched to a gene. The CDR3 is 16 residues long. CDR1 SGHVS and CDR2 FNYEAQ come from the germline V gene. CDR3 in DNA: TGTGCCAGCAGCGAGCTGGCTAGCGGGAGCATCGGTGAGCAGTTCTTC. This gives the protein CASSELASGSIGEQFF.

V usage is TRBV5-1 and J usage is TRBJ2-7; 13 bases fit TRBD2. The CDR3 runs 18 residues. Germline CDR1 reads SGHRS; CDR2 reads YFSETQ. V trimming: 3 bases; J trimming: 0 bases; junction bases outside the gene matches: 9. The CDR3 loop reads CASSSTSGRALSSYEQYF. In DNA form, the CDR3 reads TGCGCCAGCAGCTCCACTAGCGGGAGGGCGCTGAGCTCCTACGAGCAGTACTTC.

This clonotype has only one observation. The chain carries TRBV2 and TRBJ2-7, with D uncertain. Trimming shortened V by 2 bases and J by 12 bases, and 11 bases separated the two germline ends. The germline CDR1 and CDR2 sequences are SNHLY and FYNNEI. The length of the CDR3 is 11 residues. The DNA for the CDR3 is TGTGCCAGCAGTGAATGGGCTAGGTGGTACTTC. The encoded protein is CASSEWARWYF.

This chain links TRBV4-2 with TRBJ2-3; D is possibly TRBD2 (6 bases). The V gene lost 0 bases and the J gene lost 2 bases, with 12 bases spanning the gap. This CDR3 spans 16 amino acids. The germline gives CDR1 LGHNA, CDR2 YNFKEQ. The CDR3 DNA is TGTGCCAGCAGCCAAGAAACAGCGGGCCTCACAGATACGCAGTATTTT. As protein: CASSQETAGLTDTQYF.

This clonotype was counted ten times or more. CDR3 DNA: TGTGCCAGCAGTCCCCCGGAGGGGCGGAAGCAGTACTTC. Protein sequence: CASSPPEGRKQYF. The V gene is TRBV6-1, the J gene TRBJ2-7; possible D gene TRBD2, 6 bases. CDR3 length: 13 amino acids. V lost 5 bases and J lost 8, with 16 bases in between. Germline CDR1 is MNHNS and CDR2 is SASEGT.